The 14 T cell receptor beta chains below come from one sample, sequenced in a study of Tregs in tolerant kidney transplant recipients. The repertoire was sequenced with immunoSEQ multiplex PCR; TCRdb's copy has only in-frame clones and lacks some. Among more than 75,000 clones, roughly 93% were seen once, and the ten largest hold approximately 0.5%. The sample was CD4+ T cells from blood, taken before the transplant. The receptors stem from a human donor who received a combined kidney and bone marrow transplant.

V is TRBV29-1 and J is TRBJ1-4; the match to TRBD1 covers 7 bases. This CDR3 is 13 amino acids long. The junction had 8 bases not matched to a gene; V was cut back by 7 bases and J by 6 bases. Germline CDR1 reads SQVTM; CDR2 reads ANQGSEA. The chain's CDR3 is CSATTGIYEKLFF. DNA for the CDR3: TGCAGCGCCACGACAGGGATTTATGAAAAACTGTTTTTT.

This chain uses TRBV28 with TRBJ2-6, with 7 bases lining up with TRBD2. The CDR3 runs to 16 residues. Germline V lookup: CDR1 MDHEN, CDR2 SYDVKM. The trim removed 5 bases at V and 3 bases at J, leaving 7 bases unmatched. As DNA, the CDR3 is TGTGCCAGCAGTCTGTGGGGGGGTGGTGGGGCCAACGTCCTGACTTTC. Translation: CASSLWGGGGANVLTF.

The chain combines TRBV6-7 with TRBJ1-2, with 8 bases lining up with TRBD1. TRBV6-7 is assigned to the ORF class and has an uncertain function. After removal of 0 bases from V and 6 bases from J, the junction contained 0 bases not matched to a gene. CDR3 size: 13 residues. This CDR3 reads CASSYSTGDGYTF. CDR3 sequence (DNA): TGTGCCAGCAGTTACTCGACAGGGGATGGCTACACCTTC.

The genes are TRBV27 and TRBJ2-1; possibly TRBD2 for D (6 bases). Trimming pared 2 bases from V and 8 bases from J, leaving 10 bases between. The V gene's germline CDR1 is MNHEY and CDR2 SMNVEV (reference sequence). The CDR3 covers 13 residues. The CDR3 bases are TGTGCCAGCAGTTTACCGGGAGTATATGAGCAGTTCTTC. Translating gives CASSLPGVYEQFF.

The chain has TRBV29-1 and TRBJ2-1; 8 positions match TRBD1. Trimming cost V 5 bases and J 4 bases; bases outside gene matches: 7. The CDR3 sequence is 14 residues long. The germline V gene has CDR1 SQVTM and CDR2 ANQGSEA. CDR3 residues: CSVSGGARYNEQFF. The CDR3 nucleotides read TGCAGCGTTTCAGGGGGCGCAAGGTACAATGAGCAGTTCTTC.

This rearrangement joins TRBV5-1 to TRBJ2-5, with a possible D match to TRBD1 (7 bases). This CDR3 has 18 residues. Germline CDR1 reads SGHRS; CDR2 reads YFSETQ. The V end was cut by 6 bases, the J end by 2 bases, with 26 bases between. CDR3 protein: CASNPGRRGRPVQETQYF. CDR3 nucleotide sequence: TGCGCCAGCAACCCTGGCAGGAGGGGGCGTCCAGTTCAAGAGACCCAGTACTTC.

Points on this clone: The germline gene is not matched at one end of the junction; a read error may be the cause. This sequence joins TRBV2 and TRBJ2-3; TRBD1 matches at 9 bases. CDR3 length equals 15 residues. The V gene's germline CDR1 is SNHLY and CDR2 FYNNEI. As DNA, the CDR3 is TGTGCCAGCAGGAGGGACAGGGATAGCACAGATGCGCAGTATTTT. This translates into CASRRDRDSTDAQYF.

This clone was observed a single time. The J gene is TRBJ2-5, the V gene TRBV19; D possibly corresponds to TRBD2 (6 bases). The V and J ends lost 1 base and 8 bases respectively, with 17 bases between them. The CDR3 totals 15 residues. The V gene's germline CDR1 is LNHDA and CDR2 SQIVND (reference sequence). DNA for the CDR3: TGTGCCAGTAGTATAGGGGGACTGCAAATTACAACCCAGTACTTC. The encoded protein is CASSIGGLQITTQYF.

This clone has a handful of counts. The genes are TRBV6-5 and TRBJ2-1; TRBD2 is a possible D gene (5 bases). In germline, CDR1 is MNHEY, CDR2 SVGAGI. The V end was cut by 6 bases, the J end by 9 bases, with 18 bases between. This CDR3 comprises 14 residues. The CDR3 region has the DNA TGTGCCAGCAGCATCGAGTATAGGGCGGGTGAGCAGTTCTTC. Translated, it gives CASSIEYRAGEQFF.

The chain links TRBV14 to TRBJ2-7; 10 bases fit TRBD1. V dropped 4 bases and J dropped 6; count of bases not matched to a gene: 12. The CDR3 contains 16 residues. CDR1 SGHDN and CDR2 FVKESK come from the germline V gene. CDR3 nucleotide sequence: TGTGCCAGCAGCCGATTCCGAGGGACAGGGGTTTTCGAGCAGTACTTC. Amino acids: CASSRFRGTGVFEQYF.

This clone was seen more than once but under ten times. This chain uses TRBV5-6 with TRBJ1-3, with D unclear. The CDR3 has 12 residues. Germline V lookup: CDR1 SGHDT, CDR2 YYEEEE. V lost 0 bases to trimming and J lost 10 bases, with 8 bases between them. DNA of the CDR3: TGTGCCAGCAGCTTGGTTCGGGGAACCATATATTTT. It yields the protein CASSLVRGTIYF.

The V call is TRBV5-1, the J call TRBJ1-1, with D maybe TRBD1 (5 bases). From germline, CDR1 is SGHRS and CDR2 YFSETQ. With 0 bases removed from V and 5 bases from J, the gap between germline ends came to 8 bases. The CDR3 has 13 residues. The CDR3 spells CASSLEGWTEAFF. DNA for the CDR3: TGCGCCAGCAGCTTGGAGGGGTGGACTGAAGCTTTCTTT.

This sequence joins TRBV2 and TRBJ2-5, with 12 bases lining up with TRBD1. Germline loops: CDR1 SNHLY, CDR2 FYNNEI. The CDR3 totals 16 residues. After removal of 6 bases from V and 5 bases from J, the junction contained 10 bases not matched to a gene. The DNA of the CDR3 is TGTGCCAGCAGCTCCGGGACAGGGGGCTTAAGGGAGACCCAGTACTTC. Encoded protein: CASSSGTGGLRETQYF.

V gene TRBV30 combines with J gene TRBJ2-7; 8 nucleotides align to TRBD2. CDR3 length equals 15 residues. V was clipped by 3 bases and J by 2 bases; unmatched bases: 9. Germline-derived CDR1 and CDR2 are GTSNPN and SVGIG (reference sequence). DNA of the CDR3: TGTGCCTGGAGCCCCGGGACTAGTCTACCCTACGAGCAGTACTTC. This sequence encodes CAWSPGTSLPYEQYF.